The 14 T cell receptor beta chains in this list originate from one sample, sequenced in a study of T-cell memory formation after mild COVID-19. Via MiXCR, TCRdb re-called the 5' RACE reads, giving one row per CDR3 protein. The table records just over 300,000 distinct CDR3 sequences, approximately 19% of them present only once. Sequencing was performed on PBMCs or a T cell subset sorted from them (not recorded which). Receptors originate from a young man who had mild COVID-19 (a few samples of this study predate the infection). Cell type and time point are not known.

This sequence joins TRBV18 and TRBJ2-3, with D uncertain. The CDR3 has 13 amino acids. From germline, CDR1 is KGHSH and CDR2 LQKENI. Trimming stripped 2 bases from V and 10 bases from J, with 13 bases between. The CDR3 DNA reads as TGTGCCAGCTCACCATTCGATATTAATCCGCAGTATTTT. Protein sequence: CASSPFDINPQYF. Variable domain in full (rest from reference TRBV18 and TRBJ2-3): NAGVMQNPRHLVRRRGQEARLRCSPMKGHSHVYWYRQLPEEGLKFMVYLQKENIIDESGMPKERFSAEFPKEGPSILRIQQVVRGDSAAYFCASSPFDINPQYFGPGTRLTVL.

This clonotype came up a few times. V and J are TRBV4-1 and TRBJ2-3; 8 nucleotides agree with TRBD1. Germline-derived CDR1 and CDR2 are MGHRA and YSYEKL. The ends lost 1 base at V and 1 base at J; junction bases unmatched: 1. The CDR3 is 15 amino acids. This CDR3 reads CASSQVTGGTDTQYF. CDR3 coding DNA: TGCGCCAGCAGCCAAGTGACAGGGGGCACAGATACGCAGTATTTT.

The chain employs TRBV27 and TRBJ2-7; no clear D gene. This CDR3 comprises 14 residues. CDR1 MNHEY and CDR2 SMNVEV come from the germline V gene (reference sequence). V lost 6 bases and J lost 6, with 18 bases in between. DNA for the CDR3: TGTGCCAGCAGGGCTACACCCACCCGGTCCGAGCAGTACGTC. This codes for CASRATPTRSEQYV.

This clonotype was seen ten or more times. The rearrangement uses TRBV6-2 or TRBV6-3 and TRBJ2-7; D not resolved. There are 12 residues in the CDR3. Trimming stripped 5 bases from V and 3 bases from J, with 8 bases between. CDR1 is MNHEY, CDR2 SVGEGT, per germline. For the CDR3, the DNA is TGTGCCAGCAGTAGGATCCTCTACGAGCAGTACTTC. Translating it yields CASSRILYEQYF.

This clonotype was seen a few times. The chain joins TRBV7-2 to TRBJ2-3, with TRBD2 matching 7 bases. V was clipped by 4 bases and J by 1 base; unmatched bases: 5. CDR1 and CDR2 (germline): SGHTA, FQGNSA. The CDR3 contains 15 residues. The CDR3 spells CASSSRLAGTDTQYF. CDR3 nucleotide sequence: TGTGCCAGCAGCTCCCGGCTAGCGGGCACAGATACGCAGTATTTT.

The gene calls are TRBV15 and TRBJ2-1, with D hard to call. The germline V gene encodes CDR1 LNHNV and CDR2 YYDKDF (reference sequence). V lost 1 base, J lost 10 bases, and 11 bases lay in between. The CDR3 totals 13 residues. CDR3 DNA: TGTGCCACCAGCAGAGGGCAGGTAGGCGAGCAGTTCTTC. It specifies CATSRGQVGEQFF.

This clonotype was detected ten times or more. The chain has TRBV6-6 and TRBJ1-1; D call uncertain. The CDR3 contains 13 residues. V was trimmed by 2 bases and J by 2 bases, leaving 6 bases between them. CDR1 and CDR2 from the germline V gene are MNHNY and SVGAGI (reference sequence). DNA for the CDR3: TGTGCCAGCAGTTACAACCAAAACACTGAAGCTTTCTTT. Translation: CASSYNQNTEAFF.

This chain uses TRBV5-1 with TRBJ1-1; 7 bases agree with TRBD1. The CDR3 has 13 residues. The germline V gene encodes CDR1 SGHRS and CDR2 YFSETQ. The J segment lost 6 bases and the V segment lost 4 bases, leaving 6 bases of the junction unmatched. In DNA form, the CDR3 reads TGCGCCAGCAGCGCGGACAGGCCCCCTGAAGCTTTCTTT. This sequence encodes CASSADRPPEAFF.

V gene TRBV4-3 combines with J gene TRBJ2-1; D may be TRBD1 or TRBD2 (5 bases each). This CDR3 spans 15 amino acids. The V gene's germline CDR1 is LGHNA and CDR2 YSLEER. V gave up 4 bases and J gave up 7 bases, with 17 bases separating them. The chain's CDR3 is CASSPGPHEGNEQFF. The CDR3 DNA sequence: TGCGCCAGCAGCCCGGGACCACATGAAGGAAATGAGCAGTTCTTC.

There are a few counts of this clonotype. This chain connects TRBV28 to TRBJ1-5; 7 bases align to TRBD1. V dropped 5 bases and J dropped 7; count of bases not matched to a gene: 17. Germline lookup yields CDR1 MDHEN and CDR2 SYDVKM. There are 17 residues in the CDR3. This chain's CDR3 is CASSLGPKTGIGQPQHF. The CDR3 coding sequence is TGTGCCAGCAGTCTCGGACCTAAGACAGGGATCGGACAGCCCCAGCATTTT.

The chain joins TRBV10-3 to TRBJ1-2; 8 bases match TRBD1. The V and J ends lost 4 bases and 11 bases, in that order; junction bases with no gene match: 6. The CDR3 spans 12 residues. Per the germline V gene, CDR1 is ENHRY and CDR2 is SYGVKD. The CDR3, as DNA: TGTGCCATCAGTGGGACAGGGCCATATTACACCTTC. Translated: CAISGTGPYYTF.

This chain uses TRBV4-2 with TRBJ2-3; no reliable D call. V lost 0 bases and J lost 4, with 11 bases in between. CDR1 is LGHNA and CDR2 is YNFKEQ in the germline V gene. The CDR3 spans 15 residues. CDR3 protein: CASSQDPPIPDTQYF. The CDR3 nucleotides are TGTGCCAGCAGCCAAGACCCACCCATTCCAGATACGCAGTATTTT.

The V call is TRBV7-2, the J call TRBJ2-5; TRBD2 matches at 9 bases. Per germline, CDR1 SGHTA and CDR2 FQGNSA. V shed 3 bases and J 5 bases; nucleotides not matched to a gene: 10. The CDR3 is 16 amino acids. CDR3: CASSFVSSGVGETQYF. In DNA, the CDR3 is TGTGCCAGCAGCTTCGTTTCTAGCGGGGTCGGTGAGACCCAGTACTTC.

This clonotype was seen only a few times. The rearrangement joins TRBV12-3 or TRBV12-4 to TRBJ2-5; 7 nucleotides agree with TRBD2. The trim removed 5 bases at V and 5 bases at J, leaving 14 bases unmatched. The CDR3 totals 16 residues. The CDR3 is CASSPPRSSGVETQYF. The CDR3 DNA sequence: TGTGCCAGCAGTCCCCCCAGGTCTAGCGGAGTGGAGACCCAGTACTTC.